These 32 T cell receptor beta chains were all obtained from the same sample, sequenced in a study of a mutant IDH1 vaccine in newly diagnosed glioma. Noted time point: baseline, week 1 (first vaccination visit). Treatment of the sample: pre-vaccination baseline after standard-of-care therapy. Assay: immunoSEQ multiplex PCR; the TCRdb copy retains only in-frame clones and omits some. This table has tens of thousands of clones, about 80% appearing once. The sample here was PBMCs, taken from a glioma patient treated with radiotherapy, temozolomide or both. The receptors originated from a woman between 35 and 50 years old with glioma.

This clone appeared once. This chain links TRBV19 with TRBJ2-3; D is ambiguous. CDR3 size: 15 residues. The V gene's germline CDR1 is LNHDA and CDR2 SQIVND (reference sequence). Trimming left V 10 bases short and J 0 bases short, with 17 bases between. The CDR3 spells CATCHGRASTDTQYF. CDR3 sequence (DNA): TGTGCCACCTGCCACGGAAGGGCGAGCACAGATACGCAGTATTTT.

Here the CDR3 reads CASSLVGKKESEQYF. The CDR3 coding sequence is TGTGCCAGCAGCTTAGTGGGTAAGAAAGAGTCCGAGCAGTACTTC. The V call is TRBV7-2, the J call TRBJ2-7; D is undetermined. Germline assignment: CDR1 SGHTA and CDR2 FQGNSA. Trimming left V 1 base short and J 6 bases short, with 16 bases between. The CDR3 spans 15 residues. Based on the CDR3 plus reference TRBV7-2 and TRBJ2-7, the full variable domain is GAGVSQSPSNKVTEKGKDVELRCDPISGHTALYWYRQSLGQGLEFLIYFQGNSAPDKSGLPSDRFSAERTGGSVSTLTIQRTQQEDSAVYLCASSLVGKKESEQYFGPGTRLTVT.

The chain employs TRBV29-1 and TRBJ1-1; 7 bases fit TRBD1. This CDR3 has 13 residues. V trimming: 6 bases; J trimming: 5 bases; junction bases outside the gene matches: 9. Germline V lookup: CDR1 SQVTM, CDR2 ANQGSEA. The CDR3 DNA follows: TGCAGCGTCGCTAAAACAGGGGAGACTGAAGCTTTCTTT. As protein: CSVAKTGETEAFF.

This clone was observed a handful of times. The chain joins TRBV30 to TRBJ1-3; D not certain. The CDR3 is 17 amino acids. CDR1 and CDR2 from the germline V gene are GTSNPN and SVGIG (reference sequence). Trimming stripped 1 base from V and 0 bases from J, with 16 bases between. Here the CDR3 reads CAWSGLGRRASGNTIYF. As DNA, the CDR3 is TGTGCCTGGAGTGGACTCGGCCGTAGGGCCTCTGGAAACACCATATATTTT.

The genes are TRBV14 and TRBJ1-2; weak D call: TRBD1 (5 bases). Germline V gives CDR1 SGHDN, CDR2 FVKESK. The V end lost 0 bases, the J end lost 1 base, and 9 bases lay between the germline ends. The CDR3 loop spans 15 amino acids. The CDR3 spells CASSQDVRGNYGYTF. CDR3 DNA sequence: TGTGCCAGCAGCCAAGATGTAAGGGGTAACTATGGCTACACCTTC.

The CDR3 sequence is CASQPISLGSGGSSDTQYF. CDR3 sequence (DNA): TGTGCCAGTCAACCGATCAGCTTAGGGTCGGGGGGGAGTTCAGATACGCAGTATTTT. This chain connects TRBV5-4 to TRBJ2-3; TRBD2 aligns across 8 bases. The CDR3 has 19 amino acids. V gave up 8 bases and J gave up 4 bases; unmatched junction bases: 24. Looked up from germline, CDR1 is SGHNT and CDR2 is YYREEE (reference sequence).

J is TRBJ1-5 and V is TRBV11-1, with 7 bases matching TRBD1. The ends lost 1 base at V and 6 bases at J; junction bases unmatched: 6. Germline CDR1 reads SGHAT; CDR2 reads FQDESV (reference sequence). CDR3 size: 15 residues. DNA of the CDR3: TGTGCCAGCAGCTTAGTTCGAGGGGGCACTCAGCCCCAGCATTTT. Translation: CASSLVRGGTQPQHF.

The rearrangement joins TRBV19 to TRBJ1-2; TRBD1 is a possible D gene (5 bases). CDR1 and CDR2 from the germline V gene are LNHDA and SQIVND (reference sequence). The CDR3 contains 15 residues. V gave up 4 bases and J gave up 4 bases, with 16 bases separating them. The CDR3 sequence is CASSTGAHGIYGYTF. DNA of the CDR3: TGTGCCAGTAGTACCGGGGCCCATGGGATCTATGGCTACACCTTC.

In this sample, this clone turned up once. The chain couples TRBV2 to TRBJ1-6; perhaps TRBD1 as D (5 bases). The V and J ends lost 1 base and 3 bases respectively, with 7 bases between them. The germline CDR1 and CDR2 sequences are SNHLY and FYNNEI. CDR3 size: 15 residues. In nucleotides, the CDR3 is TGTGCCAGCAGTGAAGTGGACAACTATAATTCACCCCTCCACTTT. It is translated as CASSEVDNYNSPLHF.

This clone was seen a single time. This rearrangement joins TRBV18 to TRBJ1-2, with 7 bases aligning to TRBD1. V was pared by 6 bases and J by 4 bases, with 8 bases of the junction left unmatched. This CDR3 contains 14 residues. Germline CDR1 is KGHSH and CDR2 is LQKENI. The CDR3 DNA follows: TGTGCCAGCTCCCCGGCGGAGGGGGCCTATGGCTACACCTTC. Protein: CASSPAEGAYGYTF.

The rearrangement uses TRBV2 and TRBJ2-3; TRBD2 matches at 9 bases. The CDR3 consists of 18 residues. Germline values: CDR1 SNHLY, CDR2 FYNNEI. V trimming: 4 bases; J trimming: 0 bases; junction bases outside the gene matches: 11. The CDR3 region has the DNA TGTGCCAGCAGTGGTATGATAGCGGGGGCCCCTAGCACAGATACGCAGTATTTT. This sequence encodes CASSGMIAGAPSTDTQYF.

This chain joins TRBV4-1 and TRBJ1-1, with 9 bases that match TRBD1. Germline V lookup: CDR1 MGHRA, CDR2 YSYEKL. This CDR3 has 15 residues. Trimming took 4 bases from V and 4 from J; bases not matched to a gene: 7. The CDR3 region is CASSPDPTGGTEAFF. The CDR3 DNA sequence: TGCGCCAGCAGCCCAGACCCGACAGGGGGCACTGAAGCTTTCTTT.

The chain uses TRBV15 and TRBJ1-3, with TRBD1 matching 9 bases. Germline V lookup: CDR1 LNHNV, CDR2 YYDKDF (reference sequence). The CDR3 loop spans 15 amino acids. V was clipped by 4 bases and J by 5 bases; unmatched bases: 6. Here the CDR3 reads CATSIPTGGRNTIYF. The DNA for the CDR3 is TGTGCCACCAGCATCCCGACAGGGGGGCGAAACACCATATATTTT.

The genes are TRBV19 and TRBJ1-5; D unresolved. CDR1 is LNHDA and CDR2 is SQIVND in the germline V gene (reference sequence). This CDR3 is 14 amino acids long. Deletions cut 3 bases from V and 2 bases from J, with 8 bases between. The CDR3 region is CASSIRVGNQPQHF. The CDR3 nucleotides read TGTGCCAGTAGTATTCGGGTAGGCAATCAGCCCCAGCATTTT.

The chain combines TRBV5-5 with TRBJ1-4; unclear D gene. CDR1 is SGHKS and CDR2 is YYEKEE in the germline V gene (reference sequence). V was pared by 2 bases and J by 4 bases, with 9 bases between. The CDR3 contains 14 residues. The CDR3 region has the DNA TGTGCCAGCAGCTTCGGAGGGAATAATGAAAAACTGTTTTTT. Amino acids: CASSFGGNNEKLFF.

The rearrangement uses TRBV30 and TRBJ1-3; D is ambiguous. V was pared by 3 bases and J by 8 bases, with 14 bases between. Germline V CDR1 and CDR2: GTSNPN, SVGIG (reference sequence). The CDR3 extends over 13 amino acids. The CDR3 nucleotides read TGTGCCTGGAGCCCGGGATTCGGCGACACCATATATTTT. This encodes CAWSPGFGDTIYF.

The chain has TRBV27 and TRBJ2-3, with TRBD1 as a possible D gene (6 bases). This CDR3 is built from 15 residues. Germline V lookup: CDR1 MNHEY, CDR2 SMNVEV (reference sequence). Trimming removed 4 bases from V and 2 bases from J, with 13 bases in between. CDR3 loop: CASSSGTGYTDTQYF. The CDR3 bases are TGTGCCAGCAGTTCCGGCACAGGGTACACAGATACGCAGTATTTT.

CDR3 DNA: TGCGCCAGCAGCTCTGGGGGACTAGCGGGGGAGGAGACCCAGTACTTC. It yields the protein CASSSGGLAGEETQYF. The J gene is TRBJ2-5, the V gene TRBV5-1; TRBD2 matches at 14 bases. The CDR3 has 16 amino acids. The ends lost 3 bases at V and 5 bases at J; junction bases unmatched: 6. From germline, CDR1 is SGHRS and CDR2 YFSETQ.

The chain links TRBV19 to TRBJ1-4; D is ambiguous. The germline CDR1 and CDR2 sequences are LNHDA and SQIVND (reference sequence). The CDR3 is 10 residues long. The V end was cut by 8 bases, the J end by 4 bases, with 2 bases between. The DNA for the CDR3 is TGTGCCAGTGGTAATGAAAAACTGTTTTTT. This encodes CASGNEKLFF.

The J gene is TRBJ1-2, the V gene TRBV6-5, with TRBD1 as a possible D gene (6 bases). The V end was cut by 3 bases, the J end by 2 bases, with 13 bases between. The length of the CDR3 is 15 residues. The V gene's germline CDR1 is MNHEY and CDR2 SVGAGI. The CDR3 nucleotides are TGTGCCAGCAGTTATTTGACAGGTTCAAACTATGGCTACACCTTC. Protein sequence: CASSYLTGSNYGYTF.

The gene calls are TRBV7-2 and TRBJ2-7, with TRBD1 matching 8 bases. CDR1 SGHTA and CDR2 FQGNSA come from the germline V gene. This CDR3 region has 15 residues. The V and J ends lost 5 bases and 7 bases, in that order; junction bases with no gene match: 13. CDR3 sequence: CASSHLRDRQREQYF. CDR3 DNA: TGTGCCAGCAGCCACCTCCGGGACAGGCAGCGGGAGCAGTACTTC.

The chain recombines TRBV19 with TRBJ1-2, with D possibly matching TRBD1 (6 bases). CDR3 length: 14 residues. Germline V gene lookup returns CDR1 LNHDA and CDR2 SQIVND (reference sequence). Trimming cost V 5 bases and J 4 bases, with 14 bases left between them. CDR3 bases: TGTGCCAGTAGTCCCTCCGGGGGCCTCTATGGCTACACCTTC. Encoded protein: CASSPSGGLYGYTF.

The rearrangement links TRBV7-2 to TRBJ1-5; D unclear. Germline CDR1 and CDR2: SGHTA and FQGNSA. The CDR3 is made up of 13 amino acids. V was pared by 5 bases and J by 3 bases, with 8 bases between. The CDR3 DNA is TGTGCCAGCAGCAGCGGACTCAATCAGCCCCAGCATTTT. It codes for CASSSGLNQPQHF.

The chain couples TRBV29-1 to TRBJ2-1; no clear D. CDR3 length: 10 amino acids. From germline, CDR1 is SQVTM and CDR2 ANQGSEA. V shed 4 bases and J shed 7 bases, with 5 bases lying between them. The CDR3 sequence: CSVAQNEQFF. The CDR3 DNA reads TGCAGCGTTGCTCAGAATGAGCAGTTCTTC.

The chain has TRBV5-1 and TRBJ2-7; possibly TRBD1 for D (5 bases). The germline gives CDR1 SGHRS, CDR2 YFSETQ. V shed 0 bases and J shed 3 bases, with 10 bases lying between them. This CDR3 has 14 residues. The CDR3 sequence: CASSLGVGHYEQYF. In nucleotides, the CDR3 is TGCGCCAGCAGCTTGGGGGTGGGGCACTACGAGCAGTACTTC.

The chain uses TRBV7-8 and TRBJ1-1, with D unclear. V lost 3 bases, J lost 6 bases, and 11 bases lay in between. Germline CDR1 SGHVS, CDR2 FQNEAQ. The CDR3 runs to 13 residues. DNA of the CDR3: TGTGCCAGCAGCTTGGGAGTTGGGGCTGAAGCTTTCTTT. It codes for CASSLGVGAEAFF.

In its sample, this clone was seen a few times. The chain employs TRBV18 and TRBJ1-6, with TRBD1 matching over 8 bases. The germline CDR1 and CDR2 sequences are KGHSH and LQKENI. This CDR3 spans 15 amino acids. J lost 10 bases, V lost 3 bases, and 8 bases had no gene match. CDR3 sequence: CASSPDREGYSPLHF. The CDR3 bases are TGTGCCAGCTCACCGGACAGGGAAGGTTACTCACCCCTCCACTTT. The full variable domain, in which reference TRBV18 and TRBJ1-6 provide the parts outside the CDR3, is NAGVMQNPRHLVRRRGQEARLRCSPMKGHSHVYWYRQLPEEGLKFMVYLQKENIIDESGMPKERFSAEFPKEGPSILRIQQVVRGDSAAYFCASSPDREGYSPLHFGNGTRLTVT.

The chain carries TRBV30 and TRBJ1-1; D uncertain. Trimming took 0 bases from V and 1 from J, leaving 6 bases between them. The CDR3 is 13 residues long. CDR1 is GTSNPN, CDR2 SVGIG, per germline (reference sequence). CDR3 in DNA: TGTGCCTGGAGTGTAGGGAGGAACACTGAAGCTTTCTTT. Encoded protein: CAWSVGRNTEAFF.

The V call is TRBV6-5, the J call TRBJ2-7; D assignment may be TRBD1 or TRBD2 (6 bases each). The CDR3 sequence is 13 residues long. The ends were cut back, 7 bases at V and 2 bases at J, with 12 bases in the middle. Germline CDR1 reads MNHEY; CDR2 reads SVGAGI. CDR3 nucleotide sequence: TGTGCCAGCATTTCGAGGGGGGCCTACGAGCAGTACTTC. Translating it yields CASISRGAYEQYF.

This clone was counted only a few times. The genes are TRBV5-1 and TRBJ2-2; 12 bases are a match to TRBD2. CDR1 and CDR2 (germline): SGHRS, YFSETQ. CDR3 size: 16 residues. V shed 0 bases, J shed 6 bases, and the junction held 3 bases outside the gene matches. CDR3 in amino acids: CASSLASGGASGELFF. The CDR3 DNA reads TGCGCCAGCAGCTTGGCTAGCGGGGGGGCCTCCGGGGAGCTGTTTTTT.

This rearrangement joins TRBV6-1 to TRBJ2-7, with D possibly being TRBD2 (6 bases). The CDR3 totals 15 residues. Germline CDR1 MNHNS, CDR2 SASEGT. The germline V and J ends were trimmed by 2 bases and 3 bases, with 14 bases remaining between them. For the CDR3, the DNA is TGTGCCAGCAGTGAAACGTCCGGGGAGGACTACGAGCAGTACTTC. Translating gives CASSETSGEDYEQYF.

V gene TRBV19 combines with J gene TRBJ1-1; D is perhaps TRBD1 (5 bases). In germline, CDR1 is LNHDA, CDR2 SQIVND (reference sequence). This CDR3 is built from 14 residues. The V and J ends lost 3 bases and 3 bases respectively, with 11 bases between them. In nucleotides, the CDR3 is TGTGCCAGTAGTATTCCCAGGGAGGACACTGAAGCTTTCTTT. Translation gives CASSIPREDTEAFF.